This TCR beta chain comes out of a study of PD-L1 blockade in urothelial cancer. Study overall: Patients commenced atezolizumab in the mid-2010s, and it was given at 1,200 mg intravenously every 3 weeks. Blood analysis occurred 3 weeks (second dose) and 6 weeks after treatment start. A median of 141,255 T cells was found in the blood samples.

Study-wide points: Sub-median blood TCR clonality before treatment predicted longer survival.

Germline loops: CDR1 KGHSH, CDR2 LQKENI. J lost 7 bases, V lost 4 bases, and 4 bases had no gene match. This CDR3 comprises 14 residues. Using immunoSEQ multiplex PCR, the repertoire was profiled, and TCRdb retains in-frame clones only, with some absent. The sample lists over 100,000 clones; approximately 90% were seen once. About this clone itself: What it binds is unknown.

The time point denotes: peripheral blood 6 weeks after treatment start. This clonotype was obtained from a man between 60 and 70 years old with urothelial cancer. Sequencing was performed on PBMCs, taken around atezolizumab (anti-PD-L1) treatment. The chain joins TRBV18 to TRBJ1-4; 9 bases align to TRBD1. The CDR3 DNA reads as TGTGCCAGCTCACGGACAGGGGAGGGTGAAAAACTGTTTTTT. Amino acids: CASSRTGEGEKLFF.